The TCR beta chain under discussion was sequenced for a study of shared clonotypes between healthy human individuals. Overall study results and limits: Naive subsets generally exceeded memory subsets in estimated richness.

This CDR3 contains 16 residues. Trimming pared 0 bases from V and 4 bases from J, leaving 12 bases between. Per the germline V gene, CDR1 is SGHTA and CDR2 is FQGNSA. Per the original methods: Without quality scores, immunoSEQ junctional reads could not be filtered like full-length reads. The table came from immunoSEQ multiplex PCR; TCRdb's copy has only in-frame clones and leaves some out. That table gives V, J and clone size, and the DNA gave D and trimming. The sample includes more than 2 million clones, roughly 95% of them seen just once. The CD4+ fraction was divided into a CD45RA+ naive subset and a CD45RA-negative memory subset. In the case of this clone: The antigen remains undetermined.

The sequenced sample consisted of naive CD4+ T cells sorted from blood. Subset: CD45RA+ positively selected. The TCR originated in a man aged 18 to 29 in good health. The chain carries TRBV7-2 and TRBJ2-2; D perhaps matches TRBD2 (5 bases). CDR3 sequence reads: CASSLARGGSTGELFF. The CDR3 DNA reads as TGTGCCAGCAGCTTAGCTCGGGGTGGTAGCACCGGGGAGCTGTTTTTT.